Each of the 2 T cell receptor beta chains below was sequenced from the same sample in a study of T cell changes during pregnancy in multiple sclerosis. Sequencing used immunoSEQ multiplex PCR; TCRdb keeps in-frame clones, though not all of them. Among under 110,000 clones, more than 85% were seen once, and the ten largest hold around 3.2%. Sequencing was performed on peripheral blood, taken in the second trimester of pregnancy. Receptors originate from a female donor with multiple sclerosis, enrolled in a pregnancy study.

The CDR3 DNA is TGTGCCAGCAGTGGGGCAGGCTCCCACACTGAAGCTTTCTTT. Translation gives CASSGAGSHTEAFF. This chain uses TRBV2 with TRBJ1-1, with D uncertain. The germline CDR1 and CDR2 sequences are SNHLY and FYNNEI. V was cut by 4 bases and J by 3 bases, with 12 bases left in between. CDR3 length: 14 residues.

V usage is TRBV6-6 and J usage is TRBJ2-7, with a weak D call TRBD1 (5 bases). The V end lost 0 bases, the J end lost 7 bases, and 10 bases lay between the germline ends. This CDR3 has 13 amino acids. In germline, CDR1 is MNHNY, CDR2 SVGAGI (reference sequence). The CDR3 reads CASSYSGAWEQYF. The DNA of the CDR3 is TGTGCCAGCAGTTACTCAGGGGCGTGGGAGCAGTACTTC.